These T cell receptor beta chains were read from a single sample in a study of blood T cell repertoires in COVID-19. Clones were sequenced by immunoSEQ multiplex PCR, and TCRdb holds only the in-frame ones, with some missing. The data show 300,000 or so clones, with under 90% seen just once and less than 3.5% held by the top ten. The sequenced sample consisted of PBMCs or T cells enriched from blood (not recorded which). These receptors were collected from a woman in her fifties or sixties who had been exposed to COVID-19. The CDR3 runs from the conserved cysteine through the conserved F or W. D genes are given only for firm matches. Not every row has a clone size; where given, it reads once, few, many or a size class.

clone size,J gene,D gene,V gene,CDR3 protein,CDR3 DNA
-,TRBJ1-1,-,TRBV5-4,CASSLFQDTEAFF,TGTGCCAGCAGCTTGTTTCAGGACACTGAAGCTTTCTTT
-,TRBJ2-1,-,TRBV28,CASSLTGLYNEQFF,TGTGCCAGCAGTCTCACAGGGTTGTACAATGAGCAGTTCTTC
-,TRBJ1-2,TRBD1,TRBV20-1,CSAPRQGPIAF,TGCAGTGCTCCCCGACAGGGCCCCATCGCCTTC
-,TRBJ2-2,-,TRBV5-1,CASSWTSGELFF,TGCGCCAGCAGCTGGACAAGCGGGGAGCTGTTTTTT
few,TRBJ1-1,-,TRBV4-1,CASSQADYTNTEAFF,TGCGCCAGCAGCCAAGCGGACTATACGAACACTGAAGCTTTCTTT
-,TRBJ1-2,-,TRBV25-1,CASSEFANPTCTF,TGTGCCAGCAGTGAATTCGCCAATCCTACGTGCACCTTC
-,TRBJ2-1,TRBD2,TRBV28,CASSLIAGGYNEQFF,TGTGCCAGCAGTTTAATAGCGGGGGGTTACAATGAGCAGTTCTTC
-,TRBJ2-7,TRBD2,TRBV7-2,CASSLLAGNPSYEQYF,TGTGCCAGCAGCTTACTAGCGGGGAATCCGTCCTACGAGCAGTACTTC
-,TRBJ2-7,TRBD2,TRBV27,CASSSGTSGVHEQYF,TGTGCCAGCAGTTCCGGGACTAGCGGGGTCCACGAGCAGTACTTC
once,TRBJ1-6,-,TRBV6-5,CASSYASSYNSPLHF,TGTGCCAGCAGTTATGCGAGCTCCTATAATTCACCCCTCCACTTT
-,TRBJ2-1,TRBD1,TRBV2,CASRTTGGPYNEQFF,TGTGCCAGCAGGACGACAGGGGGACCCTACAATGAGCAGTTCTTC
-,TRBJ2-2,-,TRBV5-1,CASSLMRGGNTGELFF,TGCGCCAGCAGCTTGATGCGGGGCGGGAACACCGGGGAGCTGTTTTTT
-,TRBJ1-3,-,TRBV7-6,CASSTSGTGNTIYF,TGTGCCAGCAGCACCTCAGGGACAGGAAACACCATATATTTT
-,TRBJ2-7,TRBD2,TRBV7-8,CASSSSGGPYEQYF,TGTGCCAGCAGCTCTAGCGGGGGCCCCTACGAGCAGTACTTC
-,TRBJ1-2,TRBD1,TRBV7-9,CASSLEGTVTVF,TGTGCCAGCAGCTTAGAAGGGACAGTCACCGTTTTC
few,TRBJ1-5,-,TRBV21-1,CASSNGRQRGSNQPQHF,TGTGCCAGCAGCAATGGTCGACAGCGAGGTAGCAATCAGCCCCAGCATTTT
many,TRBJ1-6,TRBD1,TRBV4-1,CASSRETGRNNSPLHF,TGCGCCAGCAGCCGGGAGACAGGGCGTAATAATTCACCCCTCCACTTT
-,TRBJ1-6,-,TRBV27,CASSLSPRVPSPSSYNSPLHF,TGTGCCAGCAGTTTATCTCCACGGGTCCCTAGCCCGAGCTCCTATAATTCACCCCTCCACTTT
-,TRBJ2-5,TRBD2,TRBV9,CASSVGGASGFKETQYF,TGTGCCAGCAGCGTAGGGGGGGCTAGCGGGTTTAAAGAGACCCAGTACTTC
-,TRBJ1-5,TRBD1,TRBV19,CASSTDRGGSNQPQHF,TGTGCCAGTAGTACCGACAGGGGAGGGTCGAATCAGCCCCAGCATTTT
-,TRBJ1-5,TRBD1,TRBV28,CASRGDRGHQPQHF,TGTGCCAGCAGGGGGGACAGGGGGCATCAGCCCCAGCATTTT
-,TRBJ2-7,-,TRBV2,CASREDSASEQYF,TGTGCCAGCAGGGAGGATTCGGCGTCGGAGCAGTACTTC